The 16 T cell receptor beta chains presented below share a single source sample, sequenced in a study of blood T cell repertoires in COVID-19. Clones were sequenced by immunoSEQ multiplex PCR, and TCRdb holds only the in-frame ones, with some missing. In the table there are about 150,000 clones, over 75% of which are singletons. Sequenced material: peripheral blood. The receptors were sampled from a human donor in a cohort sampled during active COVID-19.

CDR3 in amino acids: CASSLGESYGYTF. The CDR3 coding sequence is TGTGCCAGCAGCTTAGGAGAGTCCTATGGCTACACCTTC. This sequence joins TRBV5-6 and TRBJ1-2, with unresolved D. V was shortened by 2 bases and J by 4 bases, with 9 bases between the two germline ends. Germline-derived CDR1 and CDR2 are SGHDT and YYEEEE. This CDR3 region has 13 residues. Using reference TRBV5-6 and TRBJ1-2 for the parts outside the CDR3, the full variable domain is DAGVTQSPTHLIKTRGQQVTLRCSPKSGHDTVSWYQQALGQGPQFIFQYYEEEERQRGNFPDRFSGHQFPNYSSELNVNALLLGDSALYLCASSLGESYGYTFGSGTRLTVV.

This chain connects TRBV2 to TRBJ1-3; possibly TRBD1 for D (5 bases). Deletions cut 2 bases from V and 0 bases from J, with 8 bases between. Germline V gene lookup returns CDR1 SNHLY and CDR2 FYNNEI. This CDR3 is 15 amino acids long. CDR3 coding DNA: TGTGCCAGCAGTGAAAGGGGCACCTCTGGAAACACCATATATTTT. It translates to CASSERGTSGNTIYF.

The gene calls are TRBV6-1 and TRBJ1-2; 8 bases are shared with TRBD1. This CDR3 has 18 residues. J was trimmed by 5 bases and V by 4 bases; bases with no gene match: 18. Germline CDR1 reads MNHNS; CDR2 reads SASEGT. This CDR3 is CASSAVGNPTGTGYGYTF. The CDR3 DNA reads as TGTGCCAGCAGTGCGGTGGGCAACCCCACCGGGACAGGATATGGCTACACCTTC.

The chain employs TRBV6-5 and TRBJ2-1; 9 nucleotides agree with TRBD1. The CDR3 covers 15 residues. The germline gives CDR1 MNHEY, CDR2 SVGAGI. CDR3 region: CVTEGSGTGNNEQFF. CDR3 coding DNA: TGTGTCACTGAGGGATCCGGGACAGGGAACAATGAGCAGTTCTTC.

The chain uses TRBV12-3 or TRBV12-4 and TRBJ1-2, with D hard to call. This CDR3 comprises 12 residues. V gave up 8 bases and J gave up 7 bases, with 14 bases separating them. DNA of the CDR3: TGTGCCAGCGCGGAGTCGGGTATTGGCTACACCTTC. It is translated as CASAESGIGYTF.

The chain's CDR3 is CASSPGTGGEGELFF. CDR3 nucleotide sequence: TGTGCCAGCAGCCCCGGGACAGGGGGCGAGGGGGAGCTGTTTTTT. The chain has TRBV7-9 and TRBJ2-2, with 12 bases that match TRBD1. Trimming took 5 bases from V and 8 from J; bases not matched to a gene: 6. CDR1 is SEHNR and CDR2 is FQNEAQ in the germline V gene (reference sequence). The CDR3 has 15 amino acids.

The CDR3 sequence: CASSRLSLTGGEKLFF. Here the CDR3 DNA reads TGTGCCAGCAGCCGCCTCTCTTTGACAGGGGGAGAAAAACTGTTTTTT. The rearrangement uses TRBV4-2 and TRBJ1-4; the match to TRBD1 covers 9 bases. The trim removed 4 bases at V and 8 bases at J, leaving 11 bases unmatched. Per the germline V gene, CDR1 is LGHNA and CDR2 is YNFKEQ. The CDR3 covers 16 residues.

This chain joins TRBV14 and TRBJ1-3; 10 bases map to TRBD1. With 6 bases clipped from V and 7 bases from J, the junction kept 9 bases outside the gene matches. This CDR3 is 15 amino acids long. The germline CDR1 and CDR2 sequences are SGHDN and FVKESK. CDR3 DNA sequence: TGTGCCAGCAGTCTGACAGGGGGCCTGTTGAACACCATATATTTT. It codes for CASSLTGGLLNTIYF.

V gene TRBV9 combines with J gene TRBJ1-3; D uncertain. V lost 0 bases, J lost 9 bases, and 16 bases lay in between. The CDR3 is 15 amino acids. Per germline, CDR1 SGDLS and CDR2 YYNGEE. The CDR3 bases are TGTGCCAGCAGCGTAGATCCGGGAGCTGGAGGCACCATATATTTT. Protein sequence: CASSVDPGAGGTIYF.

V is TRBV19 and J is TRBJ1-2, with D tentatively TRBD1 (5 bases). This CDR3 spans 14 amino acids. Germline V gene data show CDR1 as LNHDA and CDR2 as SQIVND (reference sequence). The V gene lost 3 bases and the J gene lost 8 bases, with 16 bases spanning the gap. This CDR3 is CASSIPQGREGYTF. The CDR3 nucleotides are TGTGCCAGTAGTATCCCGCAGGGCCGTGAGGGCTACACCTTC. Full variable domain (remainder filled in from reference TRBV19 and TRBJ1-2): DGGITQSPKYLFRKEGQNVTLSCEQNLNHDAMYWYRQDPGQGLRLIYYSQIVNDFQKGDIAEGYSVSREKKESFPLTVTSAQKNPTAFYLCASSIPQGREGYTFGSGTRLTVV.

The rearrangement joins TRBV5-1 to TRBJ2-3, with 12 positions matching TRBD2. The CDR3 has 18 residues. Germline V gives CDR1 SGHRS, CDR2 YFSETQ. The V and J ends lost 4 bases and 1 base, in that order; junction bases with no gene match: 10. CDR3 DNA sequence: TGCGCCAGCAGCCCCCCTAGCGGGGGGGGAGGGGGCACAGATACGCAGTATTTT. Translating gives CASSPPSGGGGGTDTQYF.

This clone was counted a single time. This chain links TRBV5-1 with TRBJ2-1; TRBD2 matches 10 bases. Germline V gene lookup returns CDR1 SGHRS and CDR2 YFSETQ. CDR3 length equals 15 residues. After removal of 2 bases from V and 7 bases from J, the junction contained 6 bases not matched to a gene. The CDR3 here is CASSLSGGATNEQFF. CDR3 in DNA: TGCGCCAGCAGCTTAAGCGGGGGGGCCACTAATGAGCAGTTCTTC.

The chain uses TRBV7-2 and TRBJ2-1; D might be TRBD2 (6 bases). The CDR3 extends over 15 amino acids. CDR1 is SGHTA and CDR2 is FQGNSA in the germline V gene. V gave up 0 bases and J gave up 9 bases, with 15 bases separating them. Written as DNA, the CDR3 is TGTGCCAGCAGCTTAGCGGGTGGGCTGCGGGGTGAGCAGTTCTTC. Its translation is CASSLAGGLRGEQFF.

V is TRBV19 and J is TRBJ1-2, with 8 nucleotides matching TRBD1. Germline trimming cut 5 bases from V and 8 bases from J; bases unmatched to any gene: 16. The CDR3 loop spans 16 amino acids. CDR1 is LNHDA and CDR2 is SQIVND in the germline V gene (reference sequence). In DNA, the CDR3 is TGTGCCAGTAGTTCAACCGGGACAGGTGGGCAGGGAGGCTACACCTTC. It yields the protein CASSSTGTGGQGGYTF.

This clone showed up just once. This chain links TRBV5-1 with TRBJ2-7; 10 bases are a match to TRBD1. Per germline, CDR1 SGHRS and CDR2 YFSETQ. The CDR3 is 14 residues long. After removal of 0 bases from V and 6 bases from J, the junction contained 3 bases not matched to a gene. DNA for the CDR3: TGCGCCAGCAGCTTGGATGGACAGGGGGTCGAGCAGTACTTC. Residues: CASSLDGQGVEQYF.

This clone has just a few counts. This chain uses TRBV20-1 with TRBJ2-7; tentatively, D is TRBD1 (5 bases). The CDR3 has 11 residues. Between the trimmed V and J ends, which lost 8 bases and 3 bases, there was a span of 11 bases. Germline loops: CDR1 DFQATT, CDR2 SNEGSKA (reference sequence). The CDR3 DNA reads as TGCAGTTCAGCTAGGGGCTACGAGCAGTACTTC. Translating it yields CSSARGYEQYF.